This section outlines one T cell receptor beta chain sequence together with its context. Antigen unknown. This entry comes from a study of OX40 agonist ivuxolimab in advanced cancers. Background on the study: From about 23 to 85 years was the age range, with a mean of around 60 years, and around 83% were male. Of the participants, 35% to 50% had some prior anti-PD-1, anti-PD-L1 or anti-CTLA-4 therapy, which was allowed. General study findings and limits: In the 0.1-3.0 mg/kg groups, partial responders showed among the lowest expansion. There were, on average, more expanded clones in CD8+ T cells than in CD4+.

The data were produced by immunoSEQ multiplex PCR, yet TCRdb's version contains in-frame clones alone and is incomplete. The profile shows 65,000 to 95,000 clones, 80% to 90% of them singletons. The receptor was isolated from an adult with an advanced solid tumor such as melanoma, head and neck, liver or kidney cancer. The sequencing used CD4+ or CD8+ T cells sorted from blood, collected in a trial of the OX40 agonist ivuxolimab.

The CDR3 sequence is CASSIGGGYPYNEQFF. CDR3 nucleotides: TGTGCCAGTAGTATAGGAGGGGGCTATCCCTACAATGAGCAGTTCTTC. V is TRBV19 and J is TRBJ2-1, with TRBD1 matching 7 bases. CDR3 length: 16 residues. Germline CDR1 is LNHDA and CDR2 is SQIVND (reference sequence). The ends lost 1 base at V and 2 bases at J; junction bases unmatched: 5. The full variable domain, with the rest looked up from reference TRBV19 and TRBJ2-1, is DGGITQSPKYLFRKEGQNVTLSCEQNLNHDAMYWYRQDPGQGLRLIYYSQIVNDFQKGDIAEGYSVSREKKESFPLTVTSAQKNPTAFYLCASSIGGGYPYNEQFFGPGTRLTVL.